The 22 T cell receptor beta chains listed next were all sequenced from one sample in a study of CD8 T cells in Susac syndrome. Reverse transcription of about 0.45 to 1 ug RNA used random hexamers. TCRdb reprocessed the immunoSEQ multiplex PCR reads with MiXCR, giving one entry per CDR3 protein. The repertoire includes approximately 200,000 distinct CDR3 sequences, about 90% of them detected once, and about 0.12% sits in the top ten. The material sequenced was CD8+ T cells from PBMCs. The receptors derive from a human donor with multiple sclerosis.

The J gene is TRBJ2-3, the V gene TRBV19; D gene uncertain. Per the germline V gene, CDR1 is LNHDA and CDR2 is SQIVND (reference sequence). There are 13 residues in the CDR3. V gave up 3 bases and J gave up 4 bases, with 8 bases separating them. DNA of the CDR3: TGTGCCAGTAGTATCTTTGCGTCAGATACGCAGTATTTT. It translates to CASSIFASDTQYF.

CDR3 nucleotides: TGTGCCAGCAGCTCCTCAGGGGGCAGTGAGCAGTTCTTC. It specifies CASSSSGGSEQFF. This chain uses TRBV7-6 with TRBJ2-1; 8 nucleotides match TRBD1. Germline assignment: CDR1 SGHVS and CDR2 FNYEAQ. The CDR3 loop spans 13 amino acids. V was clipped by 4 bases and J by 9 bases; unmatched bases: 5.

The chain has TRBV30 and TRBJ1-2; 9 positions agree with TRBD1. CDR3 length equals 14 residues. The ends lost 0 bases at V and 4 bases at J; junction bases unmatched: 3. Germline lookup yields CDR1 GTSNPN and CDR2 SVGIG (reference sequence). CDR3 sequence (DNA): TGTGCCTGGAGTGTGGGGACAGGGTCCTATGGCTACACCTTC. It codes for CAWSVGTGSYGYTF.

This chain links TRBV7-9 with TRBJ1-2; D is unclear. V lost 5 bases, J lost 4 bases, and 14 bases lay in between. This CDR3 is 14 amino acids long. CDR1 is SEHNR and CDR2 is FQNEAQ in the germline V gene (reference sequence). DNA of the CDR3: TGTGCCAGCAGCCCCCCGGCAGGCCGCTATGGCTACACCTTC. It specifies CASSPPAGRYGYTF.

This sequence joins TRBV5-6 and TRBJ2-1; D unresolved. V was clipped by 5 bases and J by 9 bases, with 9 bases between them. The length of the CDR3 is 11 residues. Germline-derived CDR1 and CDR2 are SGHDT and YYEEEE. Written as DNA, the CDR3 is TGTGCCAGCAGTTTGTCCGGTGAGCAGTTCTTC. It translates to CASSLSGEQFF. Together with reference TRBV5-6 and TRBJ2-1, the CDR3 gives the full variable domain: DAGVTQSPTHLIKTRGQQVTLRCSPKSGHDTVSWYQQALGQGPQFIFQYYEEEERQRGNFPDRFSGHQFPNYSSELNVNALLLGDSALYLCASSLSGEQFFGPGTRLTVL.

This chain links TRBV11-2 with TRBJ2-7, with 12 bases identical to TRBD2. CDR3 size: 16 residues. CDR1 and CDR2 (germline): SGHAT, FQNNGV. J was trimmed by 4 bases and V by 4 bases; bases with no gene match: 8. The CDR3 is CASSSPGLAGIYEQYF. The CDR3 DNA reads as TGTGCCAGCAGCTCGCCCGGACTAGCGGGAATATACGAGCAGTACTTC.

The DNA for the CDR3 is TGTGCCTGGAGTGTATTAAACGTGGGGTATGGCTACACCTTC. Amino acids: CAWSVLNVGYGYTF. The chain recombines TRBV30 with TRBJ1-2; no clear D gene. Germline V gives CDR1 GTSNPN, CDR2 SVGIG (reference sequence). V lost 0 bases to trimming and J lost 5 bases, with 13 bases between them. The CDR3 runs 14 residues.

The chain couples TRBV4-1 to TRBJ1-1, with a weak D call TRBD1 (5 bases). Germline V gene data show CDR1 as MGHRA and CDR2 as YSYEKL. The CDR3 is 15 residues long. The ends were cut back, 1 base at V and 11 bases at J, with 20 bases in the middle. The CDR3 DNA reads as TGCGCCAGCAGCCAAGTGGCAGGGCAGGCCCCGAATGCTTTCTTT. Protein sequence: CASSQVAGQAPNAFF.

The CDR3 DNA reads as TGTGCCAGCAGCTTAATAGCCAGCGGGGCGCTCCCAGATACGCAGTATTTT. Amino acids: CASSLIASGALPDTQYF. The chain is built from TRBV7-6 and TRBJ2-3; 7 bases map to TRBD2. The germline V gene has CDR1 SGHVS and CDR2 FNYEAQ. The CDR3 sequence is 17 residues long. Trimming removed 2 bases from V and 4 bases from J; junction bases left unmatched: 12. Looking up the rest from reference TRBV7-6 and TRBJ2-3 gives the full variable domain: GAGVSQSPRYKVTKRGQDVALRCDPISGHVSLYWYRQALGQGPEFLTYFNYEAQQDKSGLPNDRFSAERPEGSISTLTIQRTEQRDSAMYRCASSLIASGALPDTQYFGPGTRLTVL.

The J gene is TRBJ2-3, the V gene TRBV21-1. TRBV21-1 is classified as a pseudogene. The CDR3 runs to 13 residues. CDR3 loop: CASSTRGADTQYF. The CDR3 coding sequence is TGTGCCAGCAGCACCCGTGGGGCAGATACGCAGTATTTT.

The chain combines TRBV14 with TRBJ2-7; the D call may be TRBD1 or TRBD2 (5 bases each). Trimming left V 1 base short and J 1 base short, with 17 bases between. From germline, CDR1 is SGHDN and CDR2 FVKESK. This CDR3 has 17 residues. The CDR3 DNA reads TGTGCCAGCAGCCAAGGGGGAGATGGGGGACCGTCCTACGAGCAGTACTTC. This translates into CASSQGGDGGPSYEQYF.

J is TRBJ2-2 and V is TRBV18; no definite D call. CDR3 length: 15 amino acids. Per the germline V gene, CDR1 is KGHSH and CDR2 is LQKENI. Trimming stripped 0 bases from V and 6 bases from J, with 11 bases between. The DNA for the CDR3 is TGTGCCAGCTCACCACCTGAGCCCCCCCCCGGGGAGCTGTTTTTT. Amino acids: CASSPPEPPPGELFF. Combining the CDR3 with reference TRBV18 and TRBJ2-2 gives the whole variable domain NAGVMQNPRHLVRRRGQEARLRCSPMKGHSHVYWYRQLPEEGLKFMVYLQKENIIDESGMPKERFSAEFPKEGPSILRIQQVVRGDSAAYFCASSPPEPPPGELFFGEGSRLTVL.

This chain uses TRBV29-1 with TRBJ2-3; TRBD2 matches 13 bases. The trim removed 1 base at V and 0 bases at J, leaving 7 bases unmatched. Germline V gives CDR1 SQVTM, CDR2 ANQGSEA. The CDR3 runs 18 residues. CDR3 nucleotide sequence: TGCAGCGTTGAAGGCGTTTTGACTAGCGGGGGGAGCACAGATACGCAGTATTTT. It specifies CSVEGVLTSGGSTDTQYF.

The J gene is TRBJ2-5, the V gene TRBV5-6; D is undetermined. The CDR3 length is 14 residues. CDR1 is SGHDT, CDR2 YYEEEE, per germline. Trimming stripped 0 bases from V and 2 bases from J, with 8 bases between. The CDR3 region has the DNA TGTGCCAGCAGCTTGGCTCCGGAGCAAGAGACCCAGTACTTC. Translation gives CASSLAPEQETQYF.

The CDR3 DNA is TGCGCCAGCAGCCCACCCGACCGGGCCTCGGGCGCCGGGGCCAACGTCCTGACTTTC. This gives the protein CASSPPDRASGAGANVLTF. This chain uses TRBV4-1 with TRBJ2-6; no clear D gene. CDR1 MGHRA and CDR2 YSYEKL come from the germline V gene. V lost 4 bases and J 4 bases, leaving 23 bases between the germline ends. This CDR3 is 19 amino acids long.

The gene calls are TRBV24-1 and TRBJ2-2, with TRBD2 matching over 8 bases. Germline assignment: CDR1 KGHDR and CDR2 SFDVKD. CDR3 length: 19 residues. V dropped 2 bases and J dropped 2; count of bases not matched to a gene: 12. The CDR3 loop reads CATSDWGSRAGVNTGELFF. The CDR3, as DNA: TGTGCCACCAGTGATTGGGGGTCTCGAGCGGGGGTTAACACCGGGGAGCTGTTTTTT.

This clonotype appeared once. The chain carries TRBV12-3 or TRBV12-4 and TRBJ2-3; a possible D gene is TRBD1 (6 bases). V was pared by 6 bases and J by 5 bases, with 21 bases between. The CDR3 spans 16 residues. The CDR3 DNA reads as TGTGCCAGCAGACAGACGGACAGCCGGTCAGGAGATACGCAGTATTTT. Translating it yields CASRQTDSRSGDTQYF.

The V call is TRBV5-1, the J call TRBJ2-7, with D uncertain. The CDR3 totals 14 residues. The germline V gene has CDR1 SGHRS and CDR2 YFSETQ. V lost 5 bases and J 5 bases, leaving 17 bases between the germline ends. The CDR3 loop is CASSFSSGPNEQYF. The CDR3, as DNA: TGCGCCAGCAGTTTTTCCTCCGGGCCCAACGAGCAGTACTTC.

In this sample, this clonotype turned up a few times. The chain links TRBV7-8 to TRBJ2-1, with D perhaps TRBD1 (6 bases). The V end lost 1 base, the J end lost 7 bases, and 17 bases lay between the germline ends. Per the germline V gene, CDR1 is SGHVS and CDR2 is FQNEAQ. The CDR3 runs to 16 residues. The CDR3 spells CASSLVRGLTVNEQFF. DNA for the CDR3: TGTGCCAGCAGCTTAGTAAGGGGGTTGACGGTGAATGAGCAGTTCTTC.

The chain is built from TRBV5-1 and TRBJ1-1; unclear D gene. There are 16 residues in the CDR3. Germline CDR1 is SGHRS and CDR2 is YFSETQ. The ends were cut back, 4 bases at V and 0 bases at J, with 16 bases in the middle. The DNA for the CDR3 is TGCGCCAGCAGCCCGGACGGGATGATACTGAACACTGAAGCTTTCTTT. It specifies CASSPDGMILNTEAFF.

CDR3 coding DNA: TGCGCCAGCAGCCAAGATCCCGCGGGAGGTACAGATACGCAGTATTTT. It codes for CASSQDPAGGTDTQYF. The rearrangement links TRBV4-3 to TRBJ2-3, with 8 nucleotides matching TRBD2. Germline CDR1 is LGHNA and CDR2 is YSLEER. Unmatched junction bases numbered 5, after V lost 0 bases and J lost 3 bases. CDR3 length: 16 residues.

In DNA, the CDR3 is TGTGCCAGCAGTGGTACTCTGAGCTCCTACAATGAGCAGTTCTTC. Residues: CASSGTLSSYNEQFF. V usage is TRBV2 and J usage is TRBJ2-1; D not resolved. Germline lookup yields CDR1 SNHLY and CDR2 FYNNEI. There are 15 residues in the CDR3. With 4 bases removed from V and 0 bases from J, the gap between germline ends came to 10 bases. Combining the CDR3 with reference TRBV2 and TRBJ2-1 gives the whole variable domain EPEVTQTPSHQVTQMGQEVILRCVPISNHLYFYWYRQILGQKVEFLVSFYNNEISEKSEIFDDQFSVERPDGSNFTLKIRSTKLEDSAMYFCASSGTLSSYNEQFFGPGTRLTVL.